This T cell receptor beta chain stems from a study of blood T cell repertoires in COVID-19. All enrollees were roughly 18 to 90 years old and from 24 US areas. This clone has a single count. Profiling relied on immunoSEQ multiplex PCR, and the TCRdb table lists in-frame clones only, not all of them. Of some 240,000 clones listed, around 88% are singletons. V lost 5 bases, J lost 9 bases, and 20 bases lay in between. CDR1 is SNHLY, CDR2 FYNNEI, per germline. This CDR3 comprises 16 residues. This receptor was identified in a woman aged 40 to 50 with acute COVID-19. The V gene is TRBV2, the J gene TRBJ1-6; a possible D gene is TRBD1 (6 bases). Sequenced sample: PBMCs or T cells enriched from blood (not recorded which). CDR3 coding DNA: TGTGCCAGCAGTCTAGTAGGGGGAAAGGCCAGTTCACCCCTCCACTTT. This codes for CASSLVGGKASSPLHF.